The 13 T cell receptor beta chains given below trace back to one sample, sequenced in a study of a mutant IDH1 vaccine in newly diagnosed glioma. What these receptors recognize is not known. The time point was: week 5, during vaccination. The vaccine gave 300 ug of a 20-mer mutant IDH1 peptide subcutaneously per dose. Sequencing used immunoSEQ multiplex PCR; TCRdb keeps in-frame clones, though not all of them. The sample includes 45,000 to 65,000 clones, 82% of them seen just once. This specimen was PBMCs, taken from a glioma patient whose treatment included an IDH1 peptide vaccine. The receptors originated from a woman aged 18-35 years with glioma. Some clones in this sample may be carry-over from other donors' samples.

The chain combines TRBV5-1 with TRBJ2-5; D may be TRBD2 (6 bases). The V gene lost 0 bases and the J gene lost 2 bases, with 11 bases spanning the gap. Germline CDR1 and CDR2: SGHRS and YFSETQ. The CDR3 sequence is 15 residues long. The CDR3 coding sequence is TGCGCCAGCAGCTTGGGCGGGGCAGTTCAAGAGACCCAGTACTTC. Its translation: CASSLGGAVQETQYF.

This chain connects TRBV27 to TRBJ1-2; TRBD1 matches 7 bases. Germline V gene sequence: CDR1 MNHEY, CDR2 SMNVEV (reference sequence). V lost 4 bases to trimming and J lost 7 bases; unmatched junction nucleotides: 6. The CDR3 consists of 13 residues. CDR3 protein: CASSSRRTGGYTF. CDR3 in DNA: TGTGCCAGCAGTTCTCGCAGGACAGGTGGCTACACCTTC.

The V call is TRBV7-3, the J call TRBJ2-7; 9 bases agree with TRBD1. Germline trimming cut 5 bases from V and 2 bases from J; bases unmatched to any gene: 7. Germline values: CDR1 SGHTA, CDR2 FQGTGA. This CDR3 spans 15 amino acids. The CDR3: CASSPGQGIAYEQYF. The CDR3, as DNA: TGTGCCAGCAGCCCGGGACAGGGTATCGCCTACGAGCAGTACTTC.

The sample holds a few counts of this clone. This sequence joins TRBV29-1 and TRBJ1-2; 11 positions agree with TRBD1. The CDR3 has 17 residues. V lost 4 bases, J lost 4 bases, and 14 bases stayed unmatched. Germline V gives CDR1 SQVTM, CDR2 ANQGSEA. The CDR3 DNA is TGCAGCGTTGTTGGGGTAACCGGGACAGGGGGATTCTATGGCTACACCTTC. It is translated as CSVVGVTGTGGFYGYTF.

The CDR3 coding sequence is TGTGCCAGCAGTGAACAGGGGAGTCCACCCCTCCACTTT. Translating it yields CASSEQGSPPLHF. The V call is TRBV2, the J call TRBJ1-6; TRBD1 might be the D (6 bases). This CDR3 comprises 13 residues. Deletions cut 2 bases from V and 11 bases from J, with 10 bases between. Germline loops: CDR1 SNHLY, CDR2 FYNNEI.

This clone was recorded a few times. V and J are TRBV7-2 and TRBJ1-5; weak D call: TRBD1 (5 bases). Germline-derived CDR1 and CDR2 are SGHTA and FQGNSA. The CDR3 has 14 amino acids. Trimming took 4 bases from V and 3 from J, leaving 10 bases between them. The CDR3 protein is CASSSGRSNQPQHF. The CDR3 coding sequence is TGTGCCAGCAGCTCGGGACGGTCCAATCAGCCCCAGCATTTT.

The J gene is TRBJ2-5, the V gene TRBV12-5; D may be TRBD2 (5 bases). This CDR3 region has 16 residues. Germline-derived CDR1 and CDR2 are LGHNT and FRNRAP. With 0 bases removed from V and 5 bases from J, the gap between germline ends came to 16 bases. The CDR3 region has the DNA TGTGCTAGTGGTTTGGTATCCTCCCGCGGCGGGGAGACCCAGTACTTC. Translation gives CASGLVSSRGGETQYF.

The CDR3 nucleotides read TGTGCCATCAGCGGGGCCCAGAACACTGAAGCTTTCTTT. This sequence encodes CAISGAQNTEAFF. The rearrangement uses TRBV10-3 and TRBJ1-1; tentative D call: TRBD1 (5 bases). Germline V CDR1 and CDR2: ENHRY, SYGVKD. V lost 6 bases to trimming and J lost 1 base, with 9 bases between them. This CDR3 comprises 13 residues.

The chain links TRBV7-9 to TRBJ2-7; TRBD2 might be the D (5 bases). The ends were cut back, 3 bases at V and 4 bases at J, with 7 bases in the middle. Per germline, CDR1 SEHNR and CDR2 FQNEAQ (reference sequence). The CDR3 runs 12 residues. The CDR3 DNA reads as TGTGCCAGCAGCTTGCCGGGATACGAGCAGTACTTC. Translated, it gives CASSLPGYEQYF.

V is TRBV5-4 and J is TRBJ1-2, with D unclear. Germline lookup yields CDR1 SGHNT and CDR2 YYREEE (reference sequence). This CDR3 comprises 16 residues. Trimming took 0 bases from V and 4 from J, leaving 16 bases between them. CDR3 DNA: TGTGCCAGCAGCTTGGCCGTCGGCAGGACCGGCTATGGCTACACCTTC. Its protein product is CASSLAVGRTGYGYTF.

The chain joins TRBV5-1 to TRBJ1-6; unclear D gene. The CDR3 runs to 16 residues. Trimming shortened V by 3 bases and J by 5 bases, and 15 bases separated the two germline ends. Per germline, CDR1 SGHRS and CDR2 YFSETQ. The CDR3 coding sequence is TGCGCCAGCAGCTCGGGCCCCGGCTTCAATAATTCACCCCTCCACTTT. As protein: CASSSGPGFNNSPLHF.

The chain recombines TRBV7-8 with TRBJ2-7; 14 positions agree with TRBD2. The CDR3 totals 15 residues. Germline CDR1 reads SGHVS; CDR2 reads FQNEAQ. V lost 6 bases to trimming and J lost 3 bases; unmatched junction nucleotides: 4. CDR3 bases: TGTGCCAGCAGGAGGGGACTAGCGGGGGTCTACGAGCAGTACTTC. It yields the protein CASRRGLAGVYEQYF.

This sequence joins TRBV10-3 and TRBJ1-1, with 9 bases aligning to TRBD1. The germline gives CDR1 ENHRY, CDR2 SYGVKD. V was clipped by 8 bases and J by 5 bases; unmatched bases: 6. This CDR3 has 13 residues. The CDR3 DNA reads as TGTGCCATCTGGGGGACAGGGAATACTGAAGCTTTCTTT. Amino acids: CAIWGTGNTEAFF.